This TCR beta chain was sequenced during a study of shared clonotypes between healthy human individuals. Libraries were prepared by immunoSEQ multiplex PCR; TCRdb keeps only in-frame clonotypes and omits some of them. The sample carries about a million clones, 77% recorded once. The specimen was memory CD4+ T cells from PBMCs. Indicated subset: CD45RA-negative fraction. The clonotype comes from a young man in good health. Some clones in this sample may be carry-over from other donors' samples.

CDR3 loop: CASSLILEGSHEQYF. The DNA for the CDR3 is TGTGCCAGCAGCTTAATTCTGGAGGGAAGTCACGAGCAGTACTTC. V gene TRBV7-8 combines with J gene TRBJ2-7; tentative D call: TRBD2 (6 bases). Trimming stripped 2 bases from V and 5 bases from J, with 16 bases between. The germline CDR1 and CDR2 sequences are SGHVS and FQNEAQ. The CDR3 consists of 15 residues.